These T cell receptor beta chains were read from a single sample in a study of PD-1 blockade in classical Hodgkin lymphoma. Profiled with immunoSEQ multiplex PCR; TCRdb holds only in-frame clones, not every one. The table shows approximately 46,000 clones, with around 66% occurring only once. The sample consisted of peripheral blood mononuclear cells (PBMCs), taken at baseline. The receptors were gathered from a human donor with classical Hodgkin lymphoma. Each CDR3 is given with its conserved first and last residue. D genes are given only for firm matches. Not every row has a clone size; where given, it reads once, few, many or a size class.

J gene: TRBJ1-1; CDR3 length: 12; V gene: TRBV9; D gene: -; clone size: once; CDR3 protein: CASRGINTEAFF; CDR3 DNA: TGTGCCAGCCGGGGGATAAACACTGAAGCTTTCTTT
J gene: TRBJ2-5; CDR3 length: 14; V gene: TRBV30; D gene: -; clone size: few; CDR3 protein: CAWSPSGLGETQYF; CDR3 DNA: TGTGCCTGGAGTCCCAGCGGGTTAGGAGAGACCCAGTACTTC
J gene: TRBJ1-2; CDR3 length: 14; V gene: TRBV7-2; D gene: TRBD1; clone size: -; CDR3 protein: CASSADRGPYGYTF; CDR3 DNA: TGTGCCAGCAGCGCGGACAGGGGGCCCTATGGCTACACCTTC
J gene: TRBJ1-5; CDR3 length: 13; V gene: TRBV29-1; D gene: -; clone size: -; CDR3 protein: CSVRGDGNQPQHF; CDR3 DNA: TGCAGCGTAAGAGGGGACGGCAATCAGCCCCAGCATTTT
J gene: TRBJ2-3; CDR3 length: 16; V gene: TRBV7-2; D gene: -; clone size: -; CDR3 protein: CASSLDFGPPRDTQYF; CDR3 DNA: TGTGCCAGCAGCTTAGATTTCGGACCACCGAGAGATACGCAGTATTTT
J gene: TRBJ1-1; CDR3 length: 11; V gene: TRBV12-1; D gene: -; clone size: once; CDR3 protein: CASSLSGLAFF; CDR3 DNA: TGTGCCAGCAGCCTTTCGGGGTTGGCTTTCTTT
J gene: TRBJ1-1; CDR3 length: 13; V gene: TRBV18; D gene: -; clone size: -; CDR3 protein: CASSPTGGTEAFF; CDR3 DNA: TGTGCCAGCTCACCGACCGGTGGCACTGAAGCTTTCTTT
J gene: TRBJ1-6; CDR3 length: 15; V gene: TRBV5-1; D gene: TRBD1; clone size: -; CDR3 protein: CASSPIQGIDSPLHF; CDR3 DNA: TGCGCCAGCAGCCCCATACAGGGGATAGATTCACCCCTCCACTTT
J gene: TRBJ2-2; CDR3 length: 13; V gene: TRBV6-5; D gene: -; clone size: -; CDR3 protein: CASSGLHTGELFF; CDR3 DNA: TGTGCCAGCAGTGGACTCCACACCGGGGAGCTGTTTTTT
J gene: TRBJ2-7; CDR3 length: 15; V gene: TRBV4-1; D gene: TRBD1; clone size: -; CDR3 protein: CASSQDGTGIYEQYF; CDR3 DNA: TGCGCCAGCAGCCAAGACGGGACAGGGATCTACGAGCAGTACTTC
J gene: TRBJ2-7; CDR3 length: 17; V gene: TRBV5-1; D gene: -; clone size: -; CDR3 protein: CASSLMGAGRSSYEQYF; CDR3 DNA: TGCGCCAGCAGCTTAATGGGGGCGGGCAGGAGCTCCTACGAGCAGTACTTC
J gene: TRBJ2-1; CDR3 length: 13; V gene: TRBV7-9; D gene: -; clone size: -; CDR3 protein: CASSLRTWDEQFF; CDR3 DNA: TGTGCCAGCAGCTTAAGGACTTGGGATGAGCAGTTCTTC
J gene: TRBJ1-2; CDR3 length: 12; V gene: TRBV27; D gene: -; clone size: medium-sized; CDR3 protein: CASHTANYGYTF; CDR3 DNA: TGTGCCAGCCACACCGCTAACTATGGCTACACCTTC
J gene: TRBJ2-7; CDR3 length: 15; V gene: TRBV5-4; D gene: TRBD2; clone size: once; CDR3 protein: CASSGNSGSSYEQYF; CDR3 DNA: TGTGCCAGCAGCGGAAATAGCGGGAGCTCCTACGAGCAGTACTTC
J gene: TRBJ2-7; CDR3 length: 14; V gene: TRBV19; D gene: -; clone size: -; CDR3 protein: CASSIGADSYEQYF; CDR3 DNA: TGTGCCAGTAGTATAGGGGCCGATTCCTACGAGCAGTACTTC
J gene: TRBJ2-1; CDR3 length: 12; V gene: TRBV5-6; D gene: TRBD2; clone size: -; CDR3 protein: CASSGGTSPQFF; CDR3 DNA: TGTGCCAGCAGCGGGGGGACTAGCCCACAGTTCTTC
J gene: TRBJ1-3; CDR3 length: 15; V gene: TRBV7-9; D gene: -; clone size: -; CDR3 protein: CASSLDVFSGNTIYF; CDR3 DNA: TGTGCCAGCAGCTTGGACGTATTCTCTGGAAACACCATATATTTT
J gene: TRBJ2-7; CDR3 length: 15; V gene: TRBV27; D gene: TRBD2; clone size: -; CDR3 protein: CASSPAGGASYEQYF; CDR3 DNA: TGTGCCAGCAGTCCCGCGGGGGGGGCCTCCTACGAGCAGTACTTC
J gene: TRBJ2-2; CDR3 length: 16; V gene: TRBV19; D gene: -; clone size: -; CDR3 protein: CASTSYDWEPTGELFF; CDR3 DNA: TGTGCCAGTACTTCTTACGACTGGGAACCCACCGGGGAGCTGTTTTTT
J gene: TRBJ1-3; CDR3 length: 15; V gene: TRBV5-1; D gene: -; clone size: -; CDR3 protein: CASSLVQGSGNTIYF; CDR3 DNA: TGCGCCAGCAGCTTGGTACAGGGCTCTGGAAACACCATATATTTT
J gene: TRBJ1-2; CDR3 length: 16; V gene: TRBV6-1; D gene: -; clone size: -; CDR3 protein: CASSGIGLGENYGYTF; CDR3 DNA: TGTGCCAGCAGTGGAATAGGTTTGGGCGAGAACTATGGCTACACCTTC
J gene: TRBJ2-1; CDR3 length: 12; V gene: TRBV11-2; D gene: -; clone size: -; CDR3 protein: CASSLGYNEQFF; CDR3 DNA: TGTGCCAGCAGCTTGGGGTACAATGAGCAGTTCTTC
J gene: TRBJ1-2; CDR3 length: 15; V gene: TRBV18; D gene: TRBD1; clone size: few; CDR3 protein: CASSPPSQGALGYTF; CDR3 DNA: TGTGCCAGCTCACCACCTTCTCAGGGGGCTTTGGGCTACACCTTC
J gene: TRBJ1-5; CDR3 length: 14; V gene: TRBV19; D gene: -; clone size: -; CDR3 protein: CASSIWQGNQPQHF; CDR3 DNA: TGTGCCAGTAGTATCTGGCAGGGGAATCAGCCCCAGCATTTT
J gene: TRBJ2-2; CDR3 length: 16; V gene: TRBV6-5; D gene: TRBD2; clone size: -; CDR3 protein: CASSYLLAGEAGELFF; CDR3 DNA: TGTGCCAGCAGTTACCTACTAGCGGGAGAGGCCGGGGAGCTGTTTTTT
J gene: TRBJ2-3; CDR3 length: 16; V gene: TRBV9; D gene: TRBD2; clone size: -; CDR3 protein: CASSVNSGGGTDTQYF; CDR3 DNA: TGTGCCAGCAGCGTCAACAGCGGGGGGGGCACAGATACGCAATATTTT
J gene: TRBJ2-7; CDR3 length: 15; V gene: TRBV4-1; D gene: -; clone size: -; CDR3 protein: CASSQTWGVVHEQYF; CDR3 DNA: TGCGCCAGCAGCCAAACGTGGGGGGTCGTCCACGAGCAGTACTTC
J gene: TRBJ2-7; CDR3 length: 13; V gene: TRBV30; D gene: -; clone size: once; CDR3 protein: CAWSQAHGNEQYF; CDR3 DNA: TGTGCCTGGAGCCAGGCACATGGCAACGAGCAGTACTTC
J gene: TRBJ2-7; CDR3 length: 18; V gene: TRBV4-2; D gene: TRBD1; clone size: few; CDR3 protein: CASSPGPGTGAPFGTQYF; CDR3 DNA: TGTGCCAGCAGCCCCGGTCCCGGGACAGGGGCGCCGTTTGGTACCCAGTACTTC
J gene: TRBJ2-2; CDR3 length: 14; V gene: TRBV19; D gene: -; clone size: -; CDR3 protein: CASSALTKAGELFF; CDR3 DNA: TGTGCCAGTAGTGCCCTTACAAAGGCCGGGGAGCTGTTTTTT
J gene: TRBJ1-1; CDR3 length: 13; V gene: TRBV30; D gene: TRBD1; clone size: -; CDR3 protein: CAWGQGMDAEAFF; CDR3 DNA: TGTGCCTGGGGACAGGGAATGGACGCTGAAGCTTTCTTT
J gene: TRBJ2-7; CDR3 length: 14; V gene: TRBV28; D gene: TRBD1; clone size: -; CDR3 protein: CASNPDRAPYEQYF; CDR3 DNA: TGTGCCAGCAACCCAGACAGGGCCCCCTACGAGCAGTACTTC
J gene: TRBJ2-1; CDR3 length: 16; V gene: TRBV11-2; D gene: -; clone size: once; CDR3 protein: CASSPRGDRSYNEQFF; CDR3 DNA: TGTGCCAGCAGCCCCAGGGGGGATCGCTCCTACAATGAGCAGTTCTTC
J gene: TRBJ2-7; CDR3 length: 16; V gene: TRBV4-1; D gene: TRBD2; clone size: -; CDR3 protein: CASSQEGTSGSYEQYF; CDR3 DNA: TGCGCCAGCAGCCAAGAAGGGACTAGCGGGAGTTACGAGCAGTACTTC
J gene: TRBJ1-6; CDR3 length: 15; V gene: TRBV6-5; D gene: -; clone size: few; CDR3 protein: CASSYSIQGDSPLHF; CDR3 DNA: TGTGCCAGCAGTTACTCAATACAGGGTGATTCACCCCTCCACTTT
J gene: TRBJ2-2; CDR3 length: 15; V gene: TRBV7-3; D gene: TRBD1; clone size: -; CDR3 protein: CASSPDRTNTGELFF; CDR3 DNA: TGTGCCAGCAGCCCGGACAGGACGAACACCGGGGAGCTGTTTTTT
J gene: TRBJ2-2; CDR3 length: 15; V gene: TRBV28; D gene: TRBD2; clone size: -; CDR3 protein: CASTGGGSDTGELFF; CDR3 DNA: TGTGCCAGCACGGGCGGGGGTTCGGATACCGGGGAGCTGTTTTTT
J gene: TRBJ1-4; CDR3 length: 15; V gene: TRBV5-1; D gene: -; clone size: -; CDR3 protein: CASSLDNAGNEKLFF; CDR3 DNA: TGCGCCAGCAGCTTGGATAATGCAGGCAATGAAAAACTGTTTTTT
J gene: TRBJ2-1; CDR3 length: 16; V gene: TRBV10-3; D gene: TRBD2; clone size: once; CDR3 protein: CAISESVASGRNEQFF; CDR3 DNA: TGTGCCATCAGTGAGTCGGTAGCTAGCGGGAGGAATGAGCAGTTCTTC
J gene: TRBJ1-2; CDR3 length: 16; V gene: TRBV5-6; D gene: TRBD1; clone size: -; CDR3 protein: CASSLMRGRGTYGYTF; CDR3 DNA: TGTGCCAGCAGCTTAATGAGGGGGCGCGGGACCTATGGCTACACCTTC
J gene: TRBJ1-1; CDR3 length: 13; V gene: TRBV9; D gene: -; clone size: -; CDR3 protein: CASSVEGNTEAFF; CDR3 DNA: TGTGCCAGCAGCGTGGAAGGGAACACTGAAGCTTTCTTT
J gene: TRBJ2-7; CDR3 length: 14; V gene: TRBV4-1; D gene: -; clone size: -; CDR3 protein: CASSQGGFTYEQYF; CDR3 DNA: TGCGCCAGCAGCCAAGGGGGTTTTACCTACGAGCAGTACTTC
J gene: TRBJ2-1; CDR3 length: 17; V gene: TRBV23-1; D gene: TRBD1; clone size: -; CDR3 protein: CASSPYRDRADYNEQFF; CDR3 DNA: TGCGCCAGCAGTCCCTACAGGGACAGGGCGGACTACAATGAGCAGTTCTTC
J gene: TRBJ2-3; CDR3 length: 18; V gene: TRBV4-2; D gene: TRBD2; clone size: -; CDR3 protein: CASSQEGLGGLATDTQYF; CDR3 DNA: TGTGCCAGCAGCCAAGAGGGCTTAGGAGGACTAGCCACAGATACGCAGTATTTT